The source of this T cell receptor beta chain is a study of early T cells in non-severe SARS-CoV-2 infection. Points from the study as a whole: Clonotype matching in VDJdb favored anti-spike CD8 responses and did not capture private and CD4 specificities.

Individual cDNA molecules were tagged with unique molecular identifiers. TCRdb processed the 5' RACE reads anew with MiXCR; each CDR3 protein has one entry. The sample has about 22,000 distinct CDR3 sequences; about 5% are singletons. Germline CDR1 is LNHDA and CDR2 is SQIVND (reference sequence). The length of the CDR3 is 13 residues. V was trimmed by 10 bases and J by 5 bases, leaving 18 bases between them. At least ten counts were recorded for this clonotype. What it recognizes is unknown. The sequenced sample consisted of whole blood. The TCR originated in an adult who was a healthcare worker with PCR-confirmed SARS-CoV-2 infection or an uninfected control (not recorded which). The chain employs TRBV19 and TRBJ2-7; TRBD1 is a possible D gene (5 bases). The CDR3 DNA is TGTGCCACCCTGGACAACACGGTCCACGAGCAGTACTTC. This sequence encodes CATLDNTVHEQYF.